These 6 T cell receptor beta chains originate from one sample sequenced in a study of early T cells in non-severe SARS-CoV-2 infection. TCRdb re-called the 5' RACE reads through MiXCR, storing one row per CDR3 protein. The sample lists about 76,000 distinct CDR3 sequences; 11% were seen once. Sequences were obtained from whole blood. The receptor set was obtained from an adult who was a healthcare worker with PCR-confirmed SARS-CoV-2 infection or an uninfected control (not recorded which).

This clonotype was seen at least ten times. The chain joins TRBV19 to TRBJ2-1; 8 bases map to TRBD2. Germline CDR1 LNHDA, CDR2 SQIVND (reference sequence). V lost 3 bases and J lost 4; bases outside the gene matches: 5. There are 15 residues in the CDR3. In nucleotides, the CDR3 is TGTGCCAGTAGTATGGGGGTAGCGGGGTACAATGAGCAGTTCTTC. Amino acid sequence: CASSMGVAGYNEQFF.

This clonotype came up a few times. The chain is built from TRBV30 and TRBJ2-5; the D is unclear. V was shortened by 3 bases and J by 3 bases, with 2 bases between the two germline ends. The CDR3 covers 10 residues. The V gene's germline CDR1 is GTSNPN and CDR2 SVGIG (reference sequence). CDR3 coding DNA: TGTGCCTGGAGCAAAGAGACCCAGTACTTC. Amino acids: CAWSKETQYF.

The V gene is TRBV20-1, the J gene TRBJ2-7; 10 bases map to TRBD1. CDR3 size: 14 residues. The V gene end was trimmed by 1 base and the J gene end by 4 bases; junction bases not matched to a gene: 4. CDR1 is DFQATT, CDR2 SNEGSKA, per germline (reference sequence). CDR3 residues: CSARGRDRGYEQYF. The CDR3 DNA is TGCAGTGCTAGAGGCCGGGACAGGGGTTACGAGCAGTACTTC.

The chain combines TRBV18 with TRBJ2-3; the match to TRBD1 covers 7 bases. Trimming took 2 bases from V and 2 from J; bases not matched to a gene: 7. Germline CDR1 reads KGHSH; CDR2 reads LQKENI. The CDR3 runs to 16 residues. The CDR3 DNA reads TGTGCCAGCTCACCAGGGACAGAAGGCCACACAGATACGCAGTATTTT. Amino acid sequence: CASSPGTEGHTDTQYF.

This clonotype came up a few times. This rearrangement joins TRBV9 to TRBJ1-6; D gene unclear. V was shortened by 4 bases and J by 13 bases, with 12 bases between the two germline ends. The CDR3 extends over 12 amino acids. Looked up from germline, CDR1 is SGDLS and CDR2 is YYNGEE. In DNA form, the CDR3 reads TGTGCCAGCAGCCCCCGGGAACGGCCCCTCCACTTT. Amino acid sequence: CASSPRERPLHF.

In its sample, this clonotype was seen many times. The chain employs TRBV9 and TRBJ2-1; D call uncertain. With 0 bases removed from V and 6 bases from J, the gap between germline ends came to 10 bases. Germline V gene lookup returns CDR1 SGDLS and CDR2 YYNGEE. This CDR3 has 14 residues. The CDR3 bases are TGTGCCAGCAGCGTAGCTCGGAGTAGCAATGAGCAGTTCTTC. Encoded protein: CASSVARSSNEQFF.